This T cell receptor (beta chain) was observed in a study of CXCR3-negative and CXCR3-positive naive CD8 T cells. Concerning this clonotype itself: The antigen is not known.

Germline assignment: CDR1 SQVTM and CDR2 ANQGSEA. This CDR3 is built from 12 residues. Those CD8+ T cells considered naive were CD45RO-CCR7+CD27+CD95-. Findings and caveats of the study: Memory, not naive, CXCR3-negative and CXCR3-positive cells differed in TRBV-TRBJ usage. Naive subsets were similarly diverse, while memory CD8+ repertoires were much less diverse.

Researchers prepared the TRB cDNA libraries using 5' RACE with UMI labels. Each CDR3 protein gets one entry in TCRdb, which reprocessed the 5' RACE reads and gives no DNA. The sample totals roughly 56,000 distinct CDR3 sequences. The sample comprised naive CXCR3- CD8+ T cells from blood. As to subset: CD45RO-CCR7+CD27+CD95- naive CD8+ T cells lacking CXCR3 (TNR3-). The chain has TRBV29-1 and TRBJ2-7; the D call from TCRdb, TRBD1, cannot be confirmed without DNA. The source is a human donor in good health. Some clones in this sample may be carry-over from other donors' samples. The CDR3 loop reads CSVVRGVGEQYF.